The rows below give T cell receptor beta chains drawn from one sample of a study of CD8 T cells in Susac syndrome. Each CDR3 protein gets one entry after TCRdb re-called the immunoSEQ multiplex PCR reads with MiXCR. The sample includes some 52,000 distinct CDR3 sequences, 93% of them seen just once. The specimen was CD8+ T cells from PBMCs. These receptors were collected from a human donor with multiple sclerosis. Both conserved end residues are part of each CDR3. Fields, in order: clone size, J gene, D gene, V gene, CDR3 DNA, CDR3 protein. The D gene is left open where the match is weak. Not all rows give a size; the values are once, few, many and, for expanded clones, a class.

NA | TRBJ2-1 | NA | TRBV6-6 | TGTGCCAGCAGTTCAACCGGGAGTAACAATGAGCAGTTCTTC | CASSSTGSNNEQFF
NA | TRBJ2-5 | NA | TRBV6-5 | TGTGCCAGCAGTTACCCCCCCCGAGGGGGGACTGCTAAAGAGACCCAGTACTTC | CASSYPPRGGTAKETQYF
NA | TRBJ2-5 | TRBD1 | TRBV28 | TGTGCCAGCAGCGTGGACAGGGGGCGAATACAGACCCAGTACTTC | CASSVDRGRIQTQYF
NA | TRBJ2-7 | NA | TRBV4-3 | TGCGCCAGCAGCCAAGATGGGGGAGCCTACGAGCAGTACTTC | CASSQDGGAYEQYF
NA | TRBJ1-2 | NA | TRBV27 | TGTGCCAGCAGCCGAGGCAGAGTCATGGATGGCTACACCTTC | CASSRGRVMDGYTF
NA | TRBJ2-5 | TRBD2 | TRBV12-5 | TGTGCTAGTGGTTTGCCGGGGTCCCGAGGGCTAGCGGGGGGGCGGGAGACCCAGTACTTC | CASGLPGSRGLAGGRETQYF
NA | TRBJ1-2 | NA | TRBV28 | TGTGCCAGCAGTGGGGGTACCTATGGCTACACCTTC | CASSGGTYGYTF
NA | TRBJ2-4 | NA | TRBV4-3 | TGCGCCAGCAGCCAAGGCGGAGGATTAGCCAAAAACATTCAGTACTTC | CASSQGGGLAKNIQYF
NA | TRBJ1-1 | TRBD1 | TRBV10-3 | TGTCTTGCCGGGACAGGCAATGGGGAGGCTTTCTTT | CLAGTGNGEAFF
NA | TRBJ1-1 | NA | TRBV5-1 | TGCGCCAGCAGCTATGCAACGAACACTGAAGCTTTCTTT | CASSYATNTEAFF
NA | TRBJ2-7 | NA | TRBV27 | TGTGCCAGCAGTTCGGTTGAGAGTTTGCTATCCTACGAGCAGTACTTC | CASSSVESLLSYEQYF
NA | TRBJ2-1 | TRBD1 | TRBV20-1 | TGCAGTGCTGCCCCTCGGACAGGCTACAATGAGCAGTTCTTC | CSAAPRTGYNEQFF
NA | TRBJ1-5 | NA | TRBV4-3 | TGCGCCAGCAGCCAAGACAGGATGAGCAATCAGCCCCAGCATTTT | CASSQDRMSNQPQHF
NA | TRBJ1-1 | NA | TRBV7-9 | TGTGCCAGCCGAATAGGCGGGAATCAAGCTTTCTTT | CASRIGGNQAFF
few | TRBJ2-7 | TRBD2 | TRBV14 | TGTGCCAGCAGCCCCCCTTTTAATCTAGCGGGGGACTCCTACGAGCAGTACTTC | CASSPPFNLAGDSYEQYF
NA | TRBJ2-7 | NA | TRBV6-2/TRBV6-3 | TGTGCCAGCAGTTACTCCAGGGAGTTGGACGAGCAGTACTTC | CASSYSRELDEQYF
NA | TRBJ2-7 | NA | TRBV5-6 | TGTGCCAGCAGCCGCACACCGGGACGCTCCTACGAGCAGTACTTC | CASSRTPGRSYEQYF
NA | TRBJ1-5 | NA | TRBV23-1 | TGCGCCAGTAGGGGTTGCGAAACTAAAAAAAGTCAGCCCCAGCATTTT | CASRGCETKKSQPQHF
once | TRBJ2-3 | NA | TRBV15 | TGTGCCACCAGCAGCGGGGTCCCCACGCAGTATTTT | CATSSGVPTQYF
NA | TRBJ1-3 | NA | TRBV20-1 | TGCAGTGCTTCTGAGACCCTAGGCGTAAACACCATATATTTT | CSASETLGVNTIYF
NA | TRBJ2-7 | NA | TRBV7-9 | TGTGCCAGCAGCTTAGGAGGCAGTTTCTACGAGCAGTACTTC | CASSLGGSFYEQYF
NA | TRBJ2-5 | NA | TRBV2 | TGTGCCAGCGAGGCCACACAAGAGACCCAGTACTTC | CASEATQETQYF
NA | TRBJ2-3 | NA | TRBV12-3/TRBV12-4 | TGTGCCAGCAGCCAGGTCGGAACGCAGTATTTT | CASSQVGTQYF
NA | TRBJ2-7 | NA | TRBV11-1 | TGTGCCAGCAGCTTTACCCAAGCCTACGAGCAGTACTTC | CASSFTQAYEQYF
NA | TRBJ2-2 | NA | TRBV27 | TGTGCCAGCAGTTTTGGGACGAACACCGGGGAGCTGTTTTTT | CASSFGTNTGELFF